Following are 19 T cell receptor beta chains from one sample sequenced in a study of T cells after somatic rescue of genetic block. Clones were read by immunoSEQ multiplex PCR, and TCRdb kept only the in-frame ones, dropping some. The sample lists under 150,000 clones; around nine tenths were seen once. The sample consisted of peripheral blood mononuclear cells (PBMCs). These receptor sequences come from a woman in her late teens or twenties.

This clone appeared a few times. V is TRBV14 and J is TRBJ2-7; no clear D gene. Germline CDR1 reads SGHDN; CDR2 reads FVKESK. The CDR3 loop spans 15 amino acids. V was trimmed by 3 bases and J by 5 bases, leaving 17 bases between them. The CDR3 sequence: CASSQPRGLSNEQYF. CDR3 in DNA: TGTGCCAGCAGCCAGCCTCGTGGGCTATCTAACGAGCAGTACTTC.

V usage is TRBV18 and J usage is TRBJ1-1; no clear D gene. The germline V and J ends were trimmed by 3 bases and 1 base, with 6 bases remaining between them. CDR1 is KGHSH, CDR2 LQKENI, per germline. This CDR3 is built from 13 residues. DNA for the CDR3: TGTGCCAGCTCACCGGCGGGGAACACTGAAGCTTTCTTT. Translated, it gives CASSPAGNTEAFF.

The chain couples TRBV6-6 to TRBJ1-2; TRBD1 matches 9 bases. V dropped 6 bases and J dropped 7; count of bases not matched to a gene: 12. The CDR3 length is 15 residues. Germline V CDR1 and CDR2: MNHNY, SVGAGI (reference sequence). The CDR3, as DNA: TGTGCCAGCAGGTTCCGAGCGACAGGGGGTCGTGGCTACACCTTC. Translated, it gives CASRFRATGGRGYTF.

The rearrangement links TRBV5-1 to TRBJ1-4; D uncertain. CDR3 length equals 15 residues. CDR1 and CDR2 from the germline V gene are SGHRS and YFSETQ. The germline V and J ends were trimmed by 4 bases and 4 bases, with 14 bases remaining between them. CDR3 coding DNA: TGCGCCAGCAGCCCTCTGAAGGCAGATAATGAAAAACTGTTTTTT. Amino acids: CASSPLKADNEKLFF.

The chain links TRBV6-5 to TRBJ1-3; D might be TRBD1 (5 bases). This CDR3 is built from 15 residues. Germline V lookup: CDR1 MNHEY, CDR2 SVGAGI. The V end was cut by 0 bases, the J end by 4 bases, with 10 bases between. CDR3 nucleotide sequence: TGTGCCAGCAGTTACTCAAAGGCAGGGGGAAACACCATATATTTT. Translated: CASSYSKAGGNTIYF.

The V gene is TRBV19, the J gene TRBJ1-2; D remains ambiguous. Trimming shortened V by 7 bases and J by 3 bases, and 9 bases separated the two germline ends. CDR3 length equals 12 residues. Germline assignment: CDR1 LNHDA and CDR2 SQIVND (reference sequence). The CDR3 sequence is CASMRPYYGYTF. The DNA for the CDR3 is TGTGCCAGTATGCGACCCTACTATGGCTACACCTTC.

This chain uses TRBV5-8 with TRBJ2-7, with TRBD1 as a possible D gene (6 bases). Trimming took 4 bases from V and 6 from J, leaving 11 bases between them. The CDR3 contains 12 residues. In germline, CDR1 is SGHTS, CDR2 YDEGEE. In DNA, the CDR3 is TGTGCCAGCAGCCAGGACAGATCCGAGCAGTACTTC. Protein product: CASSQDRSEQYF. The full variable domain, its missing parts supplied by reference TRBV5-8 and TRBJ2-7, is EAGVTQSPTHLIKTRGQQATLRCSPISGHTSVYWYQQALGLGLQFLLWYDEGEERNRGNFPPRFSGRQFPNYSSELNVNALELEDSALYLCASSQDRSEQYFGPGTRLTVT.

The chain recombines TRBV28 with TRBJ2-5; D gene ambiguous. CDR1 MDHEN and CDR2 SYDVKM come from the germline V gene. There are 15 residues in the CDR3. The V end lost 6 bases, the J end lost 2 bases, and 16 bases lay between the germline ends. CDR3 nucleotides: TGTGCCAGCAGCTATGGCGAGGCTAGACAAGAGACCCAGTACTTC. Translation: CASSYGEARQETQYF.

The V call is TRBV7-9, the J call TRBJ2-7, with D tentatively TRBD1 (5 bases). Germline lookup yields CDR1 SEHNR and CDR2 FQNEAQ (reference sequence). The V end lost 5 bases, the J end lost 3 bases, and 14 bases lay between the germline ends. This CDR3 has 14 amino acids. CDR3 nucleotide sequence: TGTGCCAGCAGCCCCCCGGCAGGGCGCTACGAGCAGTACTTC. It is translated as CASSPPAGRYEQYF.

The V gene is TRBV7-3, the J gene TRBJ2-1; 7 bases agree with TRBD1. Trimming cost V 1 base and J 4 bases; bases outside gene matches: 7. CDR1 is SGHTA and CDR2 is FQGTGA in the germline V gene. This CDR3 comprises 16 residues. The CDR3, as DNA: TGTGCCAGCAGCTTAATAAGTACAGGGGCATACAATGAGCAGTTCTTC. Protein product: CASSLISTGAYNEQFF.

The V gene is TRBV5-5, the J gene TRBJ1-2, with TRBD1 matching 7 bases. The CDR3 contains 15 residues. After removal of 6 bases from V and 4 bases from J, the junction contained 12 bases not matched to a gene. Germline CDR1 reads SGHKS; CDR2 reads YYEKEE (reference sequence). CDR3 amino acids: CASTRGDSRSYGYTF. The CDR3 DNA is TGTGCCAGCACCCGGGGGGACAGTCGCAGCTATGGCTACACCTTC. Complete variable domain (other parts from reference TRBV5-5 and TRBJ1-2): DAGVTQSPTHLIKTRGQQVTLRCSPISGHKSVSWYQQVLGQGPQFIFQYYEKEERGRGNFPDRFSARQFPNYSSELNVNALLLGDSALYLCASTRGDSRSYGYTFGSGTRLTVV.

The J gene is TRBJ1-5, the V gene TRBV18; D not certain. The germline gives CDR1 KGHSH, CDR2 LQKENI. The CDR3 spans 13 residues. Deletions cut 4 bases from V and 4 bases from J, with 8 bases between. The CDR3 DNA reads TGTGCCAGCTCACTCTCGAGGAATCAGCCCCAGCATTTT. Translation gives CASSLSRNQPQHF.

The genes are TRBV19 and TRBJ2-7; TRBD2 might be the D (7 bases). Germline assignment: CDR1 LNHDA and CDR2 SQIVND (reference sequence). This CDR3 is 13 amino acids long. V was clipped by 5 bases and J by 6 bases, with 14 bases between them. This CDR3 is CASSPKGGAEQYF. CDR3 DNA: TGTGCCAGTAGTCCCAAGGGGGGGGCCGAGCAGTACTTC. Full variable domain (outside the CDR3, taken from reference TRBV19 and TRBJ2-7): DGGITQSPKYLFRKEGQNVTLSCEQNLNHDAMYWYRQDPGQGLRLIYYSQIVNDFQKGDIAEGYSVSREKKESFPLTVTSAQKNPTAFYLCASSPKGGAEQYFGPGTRLTVT.

The CDR3 reads CASSAPPGGSGELFF. In DNA, the CDR3 is TGTGCCAGCAGCGCCCCTCCGGGGGGGTCCGGGGAGCTGTTTTTT. The V call is TRBV9, the J call TRBJ2-2, with 8 bases fitting TRBD2. V dropped 3 bases and J dropped 6; count of bases not matched to a gene: 7. Germline V gives CDR1 SGDLS, CDR2 YYNGEE. The CDR3 consists of 15 residues. Variable domain in full (rest from reference TRBV9 and TRBJ2-2): DSGVTQTPKHLITATGQRVTLRCSPRSGDLSVYWYQQSLDQGLQFLIQYYNGEERAKGNILERFSAQQFPDLHSELNLSSLELGDSALYFCASSAPPGGSGELFFGEGSRLTVL.

This clone was seen a few times. This chain uses TRBV19 with TRBJ1-1; D is unresolved. Looked up from germline, CDR1 is LNHDA and CDR2 is SQIVND (reference sequence). The CDR3 has 14 amino acids. Trimming removed 3 bases at V and 1 base at J, with 9 bases between. The CDR3 nucleotides read TGTGCCAGTAGTATCTGGGATAAGAACACTGAAGCTTTCTTT. Translated, it gives CASSIWDKNTEAFF.

The V call is TRBV6-5, the J call TRBJ2-6, with D possibly matching TRBD1 (5 bases). V dropped 2 bases and J dropped 0 bases, with 8 bases sitting between them. From germline, CDR1 is MNHEY and CDR2 SVGAGI. This CDR3 has 16 residues. The CDR3 loop is CASSYGAGSGANVLTF. The CDR3 nucleotides are TGTGCCAGCAGTTACGGGGCCGGCTCTGGGGCCAACGTCCTGACTTTC.

This chain joins TRBV30 and TRBJ1-1; a possible D gene is TRBD1 (6 bases). Between the trimmed V and J ends, which lost 6 bases and 4 bases, there was a span of 18 bases. The CDR3 is 14 amino acids. The germline V gene has CDR1 GTSNPN and CDR2 SVGIG (reference sequence). This CDR3 is CACKTIRGPTEAFF. CDR3 nucleotides: TGTGCCTGTAAAACTATCAGGGGACCCACTGAAGCTTTCTTT.

This clone was seen a single time. The J gene is TRBJ1-4, the V gene TRBV9; possible D gene TRBD1, 6 bases. Germline values: CDR1 SGDLS, CDR2 YYNGEE. This CDR3 contains 15 residues. V shed 0 bases and J shed 8 bases, with 14 bases lying between them. The CDR3 protein is CASSVEGVLGEKLFF. Here the CDR3 DNA reads TGTGCCAGCAGCGTAGAGGGGGTCCTGGGGGAAAAACTGTTTTTT.

The chain joins TRBV5-1 to TRBJ2-1; no clear D. This CDR3 is 16 amino acids long. Germline-derived CDR1 and CDR2 are SGHRS and YFSETQ. With 0 bases removed from V and 4 bases from J, the gap between germline ends came to 14 bases. CDR3 protein: CASSLEPNSLYNEQFF. The CDR3 coding sequence is TGCGCCAGCAGCTTGGAACCGAATTCTTTATACAATGAGCAGTTCTTC.